This T cell receptor beta chain is drawn from a study of identical twins. General observations from the study: Invariant MAIT and iNKT cells are populations that could partly confound zero-insertion analyses.

Remarks on this clonotype: Its antigen is not known.

Germline V gene data show CDR1 as MNHNS and CDR2 as SASEGT. The CDR3 is made up of 13 amino acids. The V end was cut by 6 bases, the J end by 4 bases, with 12 bases between. TCRdb itself ran the 5' RACE reads through MiXCR, one entry per CDR3 protein. This table holds hundreds of thousands of distinct CDR3 sequences, about 12% found once. The same data also contributed to another study, on yellow fever vaccine responses in identical twins. That source reports: Twin vaccine T cell responses reportedly seemed partly convergent, partly personalized.

The TCR originated in a woman younger than 35 in good health. Sequences were obtained from PBMCs. The V call is TRBV6-1, the J call TRBJ1-1; D unclear. CDR3 nucleotide sequence: TGTGCCAGCAGCTTTCGACCGGTCACTGAAGCTTTCTTT. It yields the protein CASSFRPVTEAFF.